Ten or more counts support the clone carrying this T cell receptor (beta chain). The target antigen is unknown. These data belong to a study of T-cell reconstitution after alpha-beta-depleted transplantation in children. Study conclusions and caveats: A year post-transplant, T-cell counts and diversity derived mostly from newly produced T cells. Reports say that about two months after transplant, the alpha-beta T cells came out of several hundred graft clones that had expanded. Some patients' high day-60 TCRbeta diversity was attributed to recipient cells surviving conditioning.

TCRbeta library construction was performed incorporating unique molecular identifiers. Using its own MiXCR run on the PCR reads, TCRdb lists one record per CDR3 protein. The repertoire holds 90,000 to 130,000 distinct CDR3 sequences, with about 9.4% as singletons. Germline V gene lookup returns CDR1 SQVTM and CDR2 ANQGSEA. The trim removed 2 bases at V and 3 bases at J, leaving 7 bases unmatched. The CDR3 is 15 amino acids. This receptor was identified in a boy aged 2-15 years with acute lymphoblastic leukemia, due to receive a stem cell transplant. The source material was PBMCs, sampled before TCRalphabeta/CD19-depleted stem cell transplant. The rearrangement links TRBV29-1 to TRBJ2-5; 9 bases match TRBD1. CDR3 sequence reads: CSVEKDRGPKETQYF. The DNA for the CDR3 is TGCAGCGTTGAAAAGGACAGGGGACCTAAAGAGACCCAGTACTTC.